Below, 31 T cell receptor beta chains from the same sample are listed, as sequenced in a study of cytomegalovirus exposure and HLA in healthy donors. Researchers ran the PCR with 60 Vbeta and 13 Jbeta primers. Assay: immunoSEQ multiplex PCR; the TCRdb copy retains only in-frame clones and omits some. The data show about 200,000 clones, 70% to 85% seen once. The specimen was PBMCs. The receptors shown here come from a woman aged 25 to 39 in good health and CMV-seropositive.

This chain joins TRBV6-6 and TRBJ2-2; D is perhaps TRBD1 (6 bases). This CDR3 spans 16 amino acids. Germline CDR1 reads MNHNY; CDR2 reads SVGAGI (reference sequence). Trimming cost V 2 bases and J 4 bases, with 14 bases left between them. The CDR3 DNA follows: TGTGCCAGCAGTTACGATAAGGGGGTTAGCACCGGGGAGCTGTTTTTT. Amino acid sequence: CASSYDKGVSTGELFF.

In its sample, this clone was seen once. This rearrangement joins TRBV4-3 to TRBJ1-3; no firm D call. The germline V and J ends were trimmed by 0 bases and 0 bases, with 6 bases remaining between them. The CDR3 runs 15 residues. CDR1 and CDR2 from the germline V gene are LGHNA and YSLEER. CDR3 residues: CASSQDRYSGNTIYF. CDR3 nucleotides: TGCGCCAGCAGCCAAGACCGGTACTCTGGAAACACCATATATTTT.

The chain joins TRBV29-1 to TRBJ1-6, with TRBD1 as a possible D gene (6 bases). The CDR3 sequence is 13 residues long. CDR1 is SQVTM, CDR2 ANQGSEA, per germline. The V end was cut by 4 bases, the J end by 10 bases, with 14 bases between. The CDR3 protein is CSVATGLGSPLHF. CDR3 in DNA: TGCAGCGTTGCTACAGGGTTGGGATCACCCCTCCACTTT.

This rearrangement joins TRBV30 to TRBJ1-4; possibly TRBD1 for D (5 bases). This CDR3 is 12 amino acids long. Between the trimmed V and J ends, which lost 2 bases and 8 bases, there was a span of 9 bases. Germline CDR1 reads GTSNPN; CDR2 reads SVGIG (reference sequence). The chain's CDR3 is CAWSPSGEKLFF. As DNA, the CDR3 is TGTGCCTGGAGTCCCTCAGGGGAAAAACTGTTTTTT.

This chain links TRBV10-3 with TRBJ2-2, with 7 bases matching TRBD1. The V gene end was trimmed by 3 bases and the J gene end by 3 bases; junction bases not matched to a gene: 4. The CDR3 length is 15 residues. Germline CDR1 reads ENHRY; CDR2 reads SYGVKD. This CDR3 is CAISEQGPDTGELFF. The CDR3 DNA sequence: TGTGCCATCAGTGAACAGGGGCCGGACACCGGGGAGCTGTTTTTT.

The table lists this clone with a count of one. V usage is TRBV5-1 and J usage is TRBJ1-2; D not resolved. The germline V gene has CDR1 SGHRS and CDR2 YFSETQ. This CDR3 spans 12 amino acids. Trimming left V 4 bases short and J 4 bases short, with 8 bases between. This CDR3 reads CASSPGLYGYTF. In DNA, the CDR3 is TGCGCCAGCAGCCCAGGCCTCTATGGCTACACCTTC.

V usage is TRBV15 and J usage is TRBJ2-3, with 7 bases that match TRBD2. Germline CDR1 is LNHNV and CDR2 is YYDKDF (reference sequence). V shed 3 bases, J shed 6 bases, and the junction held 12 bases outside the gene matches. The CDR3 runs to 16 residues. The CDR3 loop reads CATSREGRGTWDTQYF. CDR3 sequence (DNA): TGTGCCACCAGCAGGGAGGGGCGGGGGACCTGGGATACGCAGTATTTT.

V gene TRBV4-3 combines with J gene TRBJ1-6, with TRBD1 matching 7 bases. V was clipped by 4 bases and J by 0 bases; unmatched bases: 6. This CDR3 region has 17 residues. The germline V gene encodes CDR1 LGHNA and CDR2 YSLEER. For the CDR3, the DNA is TGCGCCAGCAGCCCGCGGACAGGCAGCTCCTATAATTCACCCCTCCACTTT. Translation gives CASSPRTGSSYNSPLHF.

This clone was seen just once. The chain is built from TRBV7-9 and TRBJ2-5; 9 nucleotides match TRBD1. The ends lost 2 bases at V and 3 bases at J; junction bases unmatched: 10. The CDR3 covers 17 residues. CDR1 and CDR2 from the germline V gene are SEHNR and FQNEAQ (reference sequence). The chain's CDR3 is CASSLPKGQGDEETQYF. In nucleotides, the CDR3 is TGTGCCAGCAGCTTACCCAAGGGACAGGGAGATGAAGAGACCCAGTACTTC.

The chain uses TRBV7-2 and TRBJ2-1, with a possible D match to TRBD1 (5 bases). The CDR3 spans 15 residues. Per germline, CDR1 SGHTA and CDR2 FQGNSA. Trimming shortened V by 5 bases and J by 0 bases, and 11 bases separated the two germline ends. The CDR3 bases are TGTGCCAGCAGCCTTGGGGCTTCCTCCTACAATGAGCAGTTCTTC. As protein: CASSLGASSYNEQFF.

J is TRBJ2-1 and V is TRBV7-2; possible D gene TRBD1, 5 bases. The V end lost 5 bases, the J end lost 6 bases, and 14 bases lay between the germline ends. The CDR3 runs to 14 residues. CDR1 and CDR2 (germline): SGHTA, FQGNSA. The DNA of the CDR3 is TGTGCCAGCAGCCCGCGACAGAATATCAATGAGCAGTTCTTC. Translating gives CASSPRQNINEQFF.

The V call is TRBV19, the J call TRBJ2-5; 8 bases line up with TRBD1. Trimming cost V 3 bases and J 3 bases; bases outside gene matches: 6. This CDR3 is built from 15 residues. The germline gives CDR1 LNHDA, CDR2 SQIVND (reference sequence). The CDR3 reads CASSMGQVFEETQYF. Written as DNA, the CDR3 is TGTGCCAGTAGTATGGGACAGGTGTTTGAAGAGACCCAGTACTTC.

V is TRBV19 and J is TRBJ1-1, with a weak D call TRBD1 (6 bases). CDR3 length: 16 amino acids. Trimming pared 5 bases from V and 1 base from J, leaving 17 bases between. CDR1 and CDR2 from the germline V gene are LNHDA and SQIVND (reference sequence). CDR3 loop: CASSVLQGLRNTEAFF. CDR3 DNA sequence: TGTGCCAGTAGTGTCTTACAGGGATTGAGGAACACTGAAGCTTTCTTT.

CDR3 nucleotide sequence: TGCGCCAGCAGCCAGTGGGCCGGACAACAATATGGCTACACCTTC. Amino acid sequence: CASSQWAGQQYGYTF. The gene calls are TRBV4-3 and TRBJ1-2; TRBD1 might be the D (5 bases). This CDR3 is 15 amino acids long. The V gene lost 3 bases and the J gene lost 5 bases, with 16 bases spanning the gap. The V gene's germline CDR1 is LGHNA and CDR2 YSLEER.

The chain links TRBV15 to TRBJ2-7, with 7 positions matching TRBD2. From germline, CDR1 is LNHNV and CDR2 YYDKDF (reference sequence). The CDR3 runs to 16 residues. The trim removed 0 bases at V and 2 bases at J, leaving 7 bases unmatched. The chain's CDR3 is CATSRDLGTTTYEQYF. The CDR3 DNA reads TGTGCCACCAGCAGAGATCTGGGGACTACTACCTACGAGCAGTACTTC.

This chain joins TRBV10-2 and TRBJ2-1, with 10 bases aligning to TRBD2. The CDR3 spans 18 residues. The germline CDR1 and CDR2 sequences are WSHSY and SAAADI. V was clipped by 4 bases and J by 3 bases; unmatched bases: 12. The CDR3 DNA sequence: TGCGCCAGCAGTGGGTCGATAGCGGGAGGCCTATTCTACAATGAGCAGTTCTTC. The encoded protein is CASSGSIAGGLFYNEQFF.

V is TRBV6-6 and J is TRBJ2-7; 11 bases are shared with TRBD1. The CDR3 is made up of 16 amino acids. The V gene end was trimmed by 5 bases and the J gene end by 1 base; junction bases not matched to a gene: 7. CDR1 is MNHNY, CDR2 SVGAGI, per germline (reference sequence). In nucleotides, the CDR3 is TGTGCCAGCAGTCCCCCCGGGACAGGGGGTTCCTACGAGCAGTACTTC. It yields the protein CASSPPGTGGSYEQYF.

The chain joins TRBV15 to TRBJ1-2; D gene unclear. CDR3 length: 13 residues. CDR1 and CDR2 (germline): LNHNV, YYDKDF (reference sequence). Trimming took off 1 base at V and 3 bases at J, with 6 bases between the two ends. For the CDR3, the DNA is TGTGCCACCAGCAGAGTGGGCGACTATGGCTACACCTTC. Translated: CATSRVGDYGYTF.

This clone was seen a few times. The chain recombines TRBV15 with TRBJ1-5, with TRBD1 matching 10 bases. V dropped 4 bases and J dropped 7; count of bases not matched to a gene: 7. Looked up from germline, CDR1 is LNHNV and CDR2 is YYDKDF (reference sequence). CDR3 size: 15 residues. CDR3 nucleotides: TGTGCCACCAGCACCCGGGACAGGGGTTGGCAGCCCCAGCATTTT. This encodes CATSTRDRGWQPQHF.

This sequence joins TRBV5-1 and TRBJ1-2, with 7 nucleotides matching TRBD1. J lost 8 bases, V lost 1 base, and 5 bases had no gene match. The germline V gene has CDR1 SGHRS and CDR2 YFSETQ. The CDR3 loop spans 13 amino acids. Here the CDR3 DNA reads TGCGCCAGCAGCTTGACAGGGGATGACGGCTACACCTTC. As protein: CASSLTGDDGYTF. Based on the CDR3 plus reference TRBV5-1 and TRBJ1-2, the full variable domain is KAGVTQTPRYLIKTRGQQVTLSCSPISGHRSVSWYQQTPGQGLQFLFEYFSETQRNKGNFPGRFSGRQFSNSRSEMNVSTLELGDSALYLCASSLTGDDGYTFGSGTRLTVV.

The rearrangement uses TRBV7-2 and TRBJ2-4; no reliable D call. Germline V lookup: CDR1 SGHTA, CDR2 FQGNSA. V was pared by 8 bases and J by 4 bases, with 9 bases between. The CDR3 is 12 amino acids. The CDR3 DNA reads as TGTGCCAGCGAGCAGACTAAAAACATTCAGTACTTC. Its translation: CASEQTKNIQYF.

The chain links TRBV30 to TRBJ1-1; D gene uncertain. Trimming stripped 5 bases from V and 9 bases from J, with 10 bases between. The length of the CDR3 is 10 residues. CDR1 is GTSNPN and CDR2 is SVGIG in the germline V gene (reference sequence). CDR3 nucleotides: TGTGCCTGGGGCCGGGAGAAAGCTTTCTTT. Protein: CAWGREKAFF.

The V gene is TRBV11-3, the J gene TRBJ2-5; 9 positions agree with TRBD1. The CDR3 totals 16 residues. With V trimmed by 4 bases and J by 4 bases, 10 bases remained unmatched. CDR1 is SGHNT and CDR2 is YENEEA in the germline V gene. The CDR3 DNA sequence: TGTGCCAGCAGCTATCCGGGACAGGGTATTTCAGAGACCCAGTACTTC. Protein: CASSYPGQGISETQYF.

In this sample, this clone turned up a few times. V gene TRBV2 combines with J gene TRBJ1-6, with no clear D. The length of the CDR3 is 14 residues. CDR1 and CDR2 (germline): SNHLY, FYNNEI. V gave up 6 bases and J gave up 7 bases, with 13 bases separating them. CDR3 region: CASSKDGRNSPLHF. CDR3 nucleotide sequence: TGTGCCAGCAGCAAGGACGGGAGGAATTCACCCCTCCACTTT.

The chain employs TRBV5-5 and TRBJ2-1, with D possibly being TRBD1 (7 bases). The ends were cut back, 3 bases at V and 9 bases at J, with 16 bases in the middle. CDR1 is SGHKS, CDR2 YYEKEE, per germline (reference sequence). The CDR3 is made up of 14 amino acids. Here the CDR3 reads CASSWGQLGGEQFF. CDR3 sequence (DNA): TGTGCCAGCAGCTGGGGACAGCTGGGGGGTGAGCAGTTCTTC.

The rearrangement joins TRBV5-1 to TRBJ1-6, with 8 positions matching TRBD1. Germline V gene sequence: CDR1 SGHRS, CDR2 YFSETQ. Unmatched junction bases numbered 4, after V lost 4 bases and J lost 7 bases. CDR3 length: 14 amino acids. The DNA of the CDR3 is TGCGCCAGCAGCAGGACAGGGAACAATTCACCCCTCCACTTT. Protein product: CASSRTGNNSPLHF.

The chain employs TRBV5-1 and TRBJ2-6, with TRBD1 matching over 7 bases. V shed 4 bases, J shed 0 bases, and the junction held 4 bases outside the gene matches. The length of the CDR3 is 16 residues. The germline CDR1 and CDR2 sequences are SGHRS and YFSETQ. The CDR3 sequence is CASSKGQNSGANVLTF. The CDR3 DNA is TGCGCCAGCAGCAAGGGACAGAACTCTGGGGCCAACGTCCTGACTTTC.

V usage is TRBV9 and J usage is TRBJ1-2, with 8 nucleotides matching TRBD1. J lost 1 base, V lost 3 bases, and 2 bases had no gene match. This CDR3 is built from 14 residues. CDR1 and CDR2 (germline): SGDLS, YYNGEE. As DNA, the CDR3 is TGTGCCAGCAGCGGACAGGGGTTTAACTATGGCTACACCTTC. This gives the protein CASSGQGFNYGYTF.

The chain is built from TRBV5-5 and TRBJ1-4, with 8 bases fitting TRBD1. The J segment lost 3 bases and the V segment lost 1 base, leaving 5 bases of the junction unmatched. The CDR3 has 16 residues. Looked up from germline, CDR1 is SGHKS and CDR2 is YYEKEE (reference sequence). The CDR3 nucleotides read TGTGCCAGCAGCTTGAGACAGGGGTTAGCTAATGAAAAACTGTTTTTT. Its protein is CASSLRQGLANEKLFF.

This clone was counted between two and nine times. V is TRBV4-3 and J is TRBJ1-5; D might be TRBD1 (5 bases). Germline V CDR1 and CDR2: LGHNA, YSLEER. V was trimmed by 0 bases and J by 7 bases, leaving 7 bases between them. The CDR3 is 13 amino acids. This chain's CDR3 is CASSQDRGQPQHF. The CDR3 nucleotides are TGCGCCAGCAGCCAAGATCGGGGGCAGCCCCAGCATTTT.

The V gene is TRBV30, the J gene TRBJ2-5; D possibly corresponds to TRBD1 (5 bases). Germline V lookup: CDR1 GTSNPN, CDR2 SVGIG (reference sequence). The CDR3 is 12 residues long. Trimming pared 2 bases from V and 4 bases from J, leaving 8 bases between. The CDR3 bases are TGTGCCTGGAGTATGGGGCGAGAGACCCAGTACTTC. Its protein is CAWSMGRETQYF. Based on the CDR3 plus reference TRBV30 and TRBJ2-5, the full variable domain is SQTIHQWPATLVQPVGSPLSLECTVEGTSNPNLYWYRQAAGRGLQLLFYSVGIGQISSEVPQNLSASRPQDRQFILSSKKLLLSDSGFYLCAWSMGRETQYFGPGTRLLVL.